A single sample gave rise to the 24 T cell receptor beta chains below, sequenced in a study of T cells in Graves' hyperthyroidism and ophthalmopathy. TCR beta CDR3 regions were amplified from RNA transcripts. With the HTBI primer set, the TCR CDR3 went through a first round of RT-PCR. TCRdb analysed the multiplex PCR reads with MiXCR anew, one entry per CDR3 protein. The repertoire holds 500,000 to 650,000 distinct CDR3 sequences, roughly 15% seen once, with approximately 13% in the top ten. The sequenced material came from blood. The receptor source for this set is a woman aged 50 to 65 with Graves' ophthalmopathy.

There are many counts of this clonotype. J is TRBJ2-3 and V is TRBV11-1; D remains ambiguous. The CDR3 is 16 residues long. Germline CDR1 reads SGHAT; CDR2 reads FQDESV (reference sequence). Trimming took off 0 bases at V and 0 bases at J, with 10 bases between the two ends. The CDR3 here is CASSLAVGFSTDTQYF. In DNA, the CDR3 is TGTGCCAGCAGCTTAGCCGTGGGGTTTAGCACAGATACGCAGTATTTT.

The chain recombines TRBV24-1 with TRBJ2-1; TRBD1 matches at 9 bases. The V gene end was trimmed by 1 base and the J gene end by 6 bases; junction bases not matched to a gene: 3. The CDR3 is made up of 15 amino acids. Germline lookup yields CDR1 KGHDR and CDR2 SFDVKD. CDR3 region: CATSDFGQGSNEQFF. CDR3 sequence (DNA): TGTGCCACCAGTGATTTCGGACAGGGGAGCAATGAGCAGTTCTTC.

This clonotype was observed many times. The chain uses TRBV6-1 and TRBJ2-5, with D possibly being TRBD2 (6 bases). This CDR3 comprises 17 residues. Deletions cut 6 bases from V and 5 bases from J, with 25 bases between. CDR1 and CDR2 (germline): MNHNS, SASEGT. CDR3 coding DNA: TGTGCCAGCAGACCCGGGGGTTCGACCCCCCCCCGGGAGACCCAGTACTTC. The encoded protein is CASRPGGSTPPRETQYF.

Note on this clonotype: Possible read error: a much larger clone is one base away. The chain joins TRBV18 to TRBJ1-2; 9 bases line up with TRBD1. The germline CDR1 and CDR2 sequences are KGHSH and LQKENI. This CDR3 is built from 16 residues. The V and J ends lost 4 bases and 8 bases, in that order; junction bases with no gene match: 14. The DNA for the CDR3 is TGTGCCAGCTCACAACAGCGGGACAGGGCCGCGGAGGGCTACACCTTC. This translates into CASSQQRDRAAEGYTF.

The sample holds many counts of this clonotype. The rearrangement joins TRBV6-2 or TRBV6-3 to TRBJ2-5; D tentatively reads TRBD1 or TRBD2 (5 bases each). The V end was cut by 5 bases, the J end by 2 bases, with 12 bases between. The germline gives CDR1 MNHEY, CDR2 SVGEGT. The CDR3 extends over 14 amino acids. CDR3 residues: CASSRRGTQETQYF. The DNA of the CDR3 is TGTGCCAGCAGTCGCCGGGGCACTCAAGAGACCCAGTACTTC.

Many counts were recorded for this clonotype. The V gene is TRBV5-1, the J gene TRBJ2-1; 14 nucleotides line up with TRBD2. The V segment lost 5 bases and the J segment 8 bases; nucleotides outside the gene matches: 6. Germline CDR1 is SGHRS and CDR2 is YFSETQ. The CDR3 runs to 15 residues. The CDR3 DNA is TGCGCCAGCAGGACCGGGACTAGCGGGAGCGATGAGCAGTTCTTC. Its protein product is CASRTGTSGSDEQFF. Full variable domain (remainder filled in from reference TRBV5-1 and TRBJ2-1): KAGVTQTPRYLIKTRGQQVTLSCSPISGHRSVSWYQQTPGQGLQFLFEYFSETQRNKGNFPGRFSGRQFSNSRSEMNVSTLELGDSALYLCASRTGTSGSDEQFFGPGTRLTVL.

This clonotype was detected ten times or more. The chain uses TRBV3-1 and TRBJ2-7; 7 bases are a match to TRBD2. J gave up 4 bases and V 2 bases, and 11 bases lay outside the gene matches. The CDR3 is 16 residues long. Germline V gene data show CDR1 as LGHDT and CDR2 as YNNKEL (reference sequence). CDR3 sequence reads: CASSQIPRSGKYEQYF. CDR3 bases: TGTGCCAGCAGCCAAATTCCAAGGAGCGGGAAATACGAGCAGTACTTC.

This clonotype was recorded at least ten times. The CDR3 DNA is TGCAGTGCTGCGTTACTAGCGGCCTCCTACAATGAGCAGTTCTTC. Translation: CSAALLAASYNEQFF. The chain combines TRBV20-1 with TRBJ2-1, with 8 bases lining up with TRBD2. CDR3 size: 15 residues. Germline loops: CDR1 DFQATT, CDR2 SNEGSKA (reference sequence). After removal of 5 bases from V and 0 bases from J, the junction contained 6 bases not matched to a gene.

On this clonotype: It is likely a read error, because the conserved phenylalanine at the end of the CDR3 is missing. The J gene is TRBJ2-4, the V gene TRBV28, with D possibly matching TRBD2 (5 bases). V was cut by 5 bases and J by 5 bases, with 13 bases left in between. Germline CDR1 MDHEN, CDR2 SYDVKM. The CDR3 spans 14 residues. DNA of the CDR3: TGTGCCAGCAGTCTCCGGACTGGAGAAAACATTCAGTACATC. It yields the protein CASSLRTGENIQYI.

To note about this clonotype: The conserved final phenylalanine or tryptophan is absent from the CDR3, which likely points to a read error. The CDR3 loop is CASSPNNEQFL. In DNA, the CDR3 is TGTGCCAGCTCACCTAACAATGAGCAGTTCCTC. This chain joins TRBV18 and TRBJ2-1; D is ambiguous. Germline assignment: CDR1 KGHSH and CDR2 LQKENI. The CDR3 totals 11 residues. V was cut by 3 bases and J by 5 bases, with 2 bases left in between.

A note on this clonotype: Likely a read error: the CDR3 ends without its conserved phenylalanine or tryptophan. The chain joins TRBV4-3 to TRBJ2-7; D is possibly TRBD1 or TRBD2 (5 bases each). CDR3 length equals 14 residues. From germline, CDR1 is LGHNA and CDR2 YSLEER. Trimming stripped 0 bases from V and 2 bases from J, with 8 bases between. This chain's CDR3 is CASSQELGAYEQYS. As DNA, the CDR3 is TGCGCCAGCAGCCAAGAGCTGGGGGCCTACGAGCAGTACTCC.

This clonotype was picked up many times. The CDR3 is CAWIPGPVTGELFF. The CDR3 nucleotides are TGTGCCTGGATCCCAGGGCCAGTCACCGGGGAGCTGTTTTTT. This chain connects TRBV30 to TRBJ2-2; D is possibly TRBD1 (5 bases). Germline loops: CDR1 GTSNPN, CDR2 SVGIG (reference sequence). This CDR3 contains 14 residues. Trimming removed 4 bases at V and 4 bases at J, with 13 bases between.

The table lists this clonotype with a few counts. The rearrangement links TRBV20-1 to TRBJ2-4; perhaps TRBD1 as D (5 bases). CDR3 length equals 13 residues. V lost 5 bases, J lost 2 bases, and 10 bases lay in between. Germline CDR1 and CDR2: DFQATT and SNEGSKA (reference sequence). CDR3 region: CSASDSSKNIQYF. The CDR3 coding sequence is TGCAGTGCTTCTGACAGCTCCAAAAACATTCAGTACTTC.

A remark on this clonotype: Possible read error: a much larger clone is one base away. This chain links TRBV6-4 with TRBJ1-5, with D maybe TRBD1 (6 bases). The germline CDR1 and CDR2 sequences are MRHNA and SNTAGT. CDR3 length equals 14 residues. The CDR3 DNA sequence: TGTGCCAGCAGAACAAGACAGGCGACTCAGTCCCAGCATTTT. Its protein product is CASRTRQATQSQHF.

This clonotype was seen a few times. V and J are TRBV30 and TRBJ2-3; 8 positions match TRBD2. The CDR3 spans 13 residues. Germline V lookup: CDR1 GTSNPN, CDR2 SVGIG (reference sequence). V trimming: 8 bases; J trimming: 5 bases; junction bases outside the gene matches: 9. The CDR3 here is CAREPGLGDTQYF. DNA for the CDR3: TGTGCCCGGGAGCCGGGACTAGGAGATACGCAGTATTTT.

The chain combines TRBV29-1 with TRBJ2-6; D unclear. The CDR3 covers 12 residues. Trimming took off 7 bases at V and 3 bases at J, with 7 bases between the two ends. Germline V gives CDR1 SQVTM, CDR2 ANQGSEA. For the CDR3, the DNA is TGCAGCGCCGGATTTGGGGCCAACGTCCTGACTTTC. This gives the protein CSAGFGANVLTF.

This chain links TRBV4-2 with TRBJ2-3, with 10 positions matching TRBD1. The germline V gene has CDR1 LGHNA and CDR2 YNFKEQ. The CDR3 runs to 15 residues. Trimming took 4 bases from V and 4 from J; bases not matched to a gene: 5. The CDR3 sequence: CASSPRQGAADTQYF. CDR3 bases: TGTGCCAGCAGCCCCAGACAGGGGGCGGCAGATACGCAGTATTTT.

The table lists this clonotype with many counts. V usage is TRBV11-2 and J usage is TRBJ2-1; 12 positions agree with TRBD2. The CDR3 consists of 22 residues. After removal of 5 bases from V and 4 bases from J, the junction contained 24 bases not matched to a gene. Germline-derived CDR1 and CDR2 are SGHAT and FQNNGV. Here the CDR3 reads CASSQIHRLAGVGPGDYNEQFF. The CDR3 nucleotides read TGTGCCAGCAGCCAAATCCACCGACTAGCGGGGGTGGGGCCCGGGGATTACAATGAGCAGTTCTTC.

This clonotype appeared many times. This chain's CDR3 is CARGTDAETQYF. The CDR3 DNA follows: TGTGCCAGGGGGACAGACGCGGAGACCCAGTACTTC. The V call is TRBV2, the J call TRBJ2-5; 7 nucleotides align to TRBD1. V was clipped by 9 bases and J by 5 bases; unmatched bases: 6. CDR1 and CDR2 (germline): SNHLY, FYNNEI. The CDR3 covers 12 residues.

This clonotype came up a few times. The chain is built from TRBV19 and TRBJ2-5; 8 bases are a match to TRBD2. The CDR3 has 15 amino acids. V was clipped by 3 bases and J by 2 bases; unmatched bases: 5. Germline V gene data show CDR1 as LNHDA and CDR2 as SQIVND (reference sequence). CDR3: CASSIGRAAQETQYF. The CDR3 DNA reads TGTGCCAGTAGTATCGGGAGGGCCGCTCAAGAGACCCAGTACTTC.

This clonotype was seen ten or more times. This rearrangement joins TRBV19 to TRBJ2-2; D unresolved. In germline, CDR1 is LNHDA, CDR2 SQIVND (reference sequence). Between the trimmed V and J ends, which lost 1 base and 1 base, there was a span of 10 bases. The CDR3 totals 16 residues. CDR3 in DNA: TGTGCCAGTAGTATAGCGGGTCCACAGAACACCGGGGAGCTGTTTTTT. Translating gives CASSIAGPQNTGELFF.

This clonotype occurred once. V gene TRBV7-6 combines with J gene TRBJ2-1; D is unclear. V was shortened by 1 base and J by 8 bases, with 9 bases between the two germline ends. Germline lookup yields CDR1 SGHVS and CDR2 FNYEAQ. The CDR3 is 13 residues long. The CDR3 DNA is TGTGCCAGCAGCTTAGAAGTTTACGATGAGCAGTTCTTC. Encoded protein: CASSLEVYDEQFF.

The rearrangement joins TRBV11-3 to TRBJ1-4; unclear D gene. Germline V gene data show CDR1 as SGHNT and CDR2 as YENEEA. CDR3 length: 13 residues. Trimming left V 5 bases short and J 7 bases short, with 11 bases between. This CDR3 is CASSQAAVEKLFF. The CDR3 coding sequence is TGTGCCAGCAGCCAAGCCGCGGTTGAAAAACTGTTTTTT.

J is TRBJ2-5 and V is TRBV12-3 or TRBV12-4, with 11 nucleotides matching TRBD1. Trimming took 4 bases from V and 4 from J; bases not matched to a gene: 5. CDR3 size: 15 residues. The CDR3 spells CASSSEGTGGETQYF. The CDR3 DNA is TGTGCCAGCAGTTCAGAGGGGACAGGGGGAGAGACCCAGTACTTC.